The 4 T cell receptor beta chains in this list originate from one sample, sequenced in a study of cytomegalovirus exposure and HLA in healthy donors. The protocol was immunoSEQ multiplex PCR, while the TCRdb copy is restricted to in-frame clones and leaves out a portion. In the table there are about 50,000 clones, roughly nine tenths of which are singletons. Sequenced material: PBMCs. The receptors were gathered from a man younger than 35 in good health and CMV-seronegative.

CDR3 nucleotide sequence: TGTGCCAGCAGCGTAGATACTAGCGGGAAGGACGAGCAGTACTTC. It specifies CASSVDTSGKDEQYF. The J gene is TRBJ2-7, the V gene TRBV9; TRBD2 matches 10 bases. V shed 0 bases and J 5 bases; nucleotides not matched to a gene: 5. Per the germline V gene, CDR1 is SGDLS and CDR2 is YYNGEE. The CDR3 extends over 15 amino acids.

The chain has TRBV4-2 and TRBJ2-7, with D possibly being TRBD2 (5 bases). Trimming stripped 4 bases from V and 4 bases from J, with 11 bases between. This CDR3 spans 13 amino acids. Germline CDR1 reads LGHNA; CDR2 reads YNFKEQ. For the CDR3, the DNA is TGTGCCAGCAGCCTTCTAGCCCATTACGAGCAGTACTTC. This sequence encodes CASSLLAHYEQYF.

V usage is TRBV27 and J usage is TRBJ2-5, with D possibly TRBD1 on 5 matching bases. This CDR3 region has 15 residues. V was pared by 5 bases and J by 5 bases, with 18 bases between. Germline CDR1 reads MNHEY; CDR2 reads SMNVEV (reference sequence). The CDR3 DNA follows: TGTGCCAGCAGTAACTTGATTGGGGCGGCGGAGACCCAGTACTTC. It encodes CASSNLIGAAETQYF.

This chain joins TRBV19 and TRBJ1-2, with TRBD1 matching over 9 bases. Unmatched junction bases numbered 12, after V lost 6 bases and J lost 1 base. CDR3 length: 17 residues. Per the germline V gene, CDR1 is LNHDA and CDR2 is SQIVND (reference sequence). The CDR3 bases are TGTGCCAGTAGGATAACCGGGACAGGGAGGTTTAACTATGGCTACACCTTC. Protein sequence: CASRITGTGRFNYGYTF.